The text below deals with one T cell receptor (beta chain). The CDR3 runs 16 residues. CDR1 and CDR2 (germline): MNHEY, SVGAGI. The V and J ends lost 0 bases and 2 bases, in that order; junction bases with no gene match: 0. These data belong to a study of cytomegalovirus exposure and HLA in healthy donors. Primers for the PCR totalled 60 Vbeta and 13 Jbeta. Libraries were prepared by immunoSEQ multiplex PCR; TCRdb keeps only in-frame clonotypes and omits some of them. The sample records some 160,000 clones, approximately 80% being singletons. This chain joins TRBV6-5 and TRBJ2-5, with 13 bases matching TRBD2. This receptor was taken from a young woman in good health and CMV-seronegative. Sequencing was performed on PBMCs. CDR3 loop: CASSYSTSGGQETQYF. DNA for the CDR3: TGTGCCAGCAGTTACTCGACTAGCGGGGGGCAAGAGACCCAGTACTTC.